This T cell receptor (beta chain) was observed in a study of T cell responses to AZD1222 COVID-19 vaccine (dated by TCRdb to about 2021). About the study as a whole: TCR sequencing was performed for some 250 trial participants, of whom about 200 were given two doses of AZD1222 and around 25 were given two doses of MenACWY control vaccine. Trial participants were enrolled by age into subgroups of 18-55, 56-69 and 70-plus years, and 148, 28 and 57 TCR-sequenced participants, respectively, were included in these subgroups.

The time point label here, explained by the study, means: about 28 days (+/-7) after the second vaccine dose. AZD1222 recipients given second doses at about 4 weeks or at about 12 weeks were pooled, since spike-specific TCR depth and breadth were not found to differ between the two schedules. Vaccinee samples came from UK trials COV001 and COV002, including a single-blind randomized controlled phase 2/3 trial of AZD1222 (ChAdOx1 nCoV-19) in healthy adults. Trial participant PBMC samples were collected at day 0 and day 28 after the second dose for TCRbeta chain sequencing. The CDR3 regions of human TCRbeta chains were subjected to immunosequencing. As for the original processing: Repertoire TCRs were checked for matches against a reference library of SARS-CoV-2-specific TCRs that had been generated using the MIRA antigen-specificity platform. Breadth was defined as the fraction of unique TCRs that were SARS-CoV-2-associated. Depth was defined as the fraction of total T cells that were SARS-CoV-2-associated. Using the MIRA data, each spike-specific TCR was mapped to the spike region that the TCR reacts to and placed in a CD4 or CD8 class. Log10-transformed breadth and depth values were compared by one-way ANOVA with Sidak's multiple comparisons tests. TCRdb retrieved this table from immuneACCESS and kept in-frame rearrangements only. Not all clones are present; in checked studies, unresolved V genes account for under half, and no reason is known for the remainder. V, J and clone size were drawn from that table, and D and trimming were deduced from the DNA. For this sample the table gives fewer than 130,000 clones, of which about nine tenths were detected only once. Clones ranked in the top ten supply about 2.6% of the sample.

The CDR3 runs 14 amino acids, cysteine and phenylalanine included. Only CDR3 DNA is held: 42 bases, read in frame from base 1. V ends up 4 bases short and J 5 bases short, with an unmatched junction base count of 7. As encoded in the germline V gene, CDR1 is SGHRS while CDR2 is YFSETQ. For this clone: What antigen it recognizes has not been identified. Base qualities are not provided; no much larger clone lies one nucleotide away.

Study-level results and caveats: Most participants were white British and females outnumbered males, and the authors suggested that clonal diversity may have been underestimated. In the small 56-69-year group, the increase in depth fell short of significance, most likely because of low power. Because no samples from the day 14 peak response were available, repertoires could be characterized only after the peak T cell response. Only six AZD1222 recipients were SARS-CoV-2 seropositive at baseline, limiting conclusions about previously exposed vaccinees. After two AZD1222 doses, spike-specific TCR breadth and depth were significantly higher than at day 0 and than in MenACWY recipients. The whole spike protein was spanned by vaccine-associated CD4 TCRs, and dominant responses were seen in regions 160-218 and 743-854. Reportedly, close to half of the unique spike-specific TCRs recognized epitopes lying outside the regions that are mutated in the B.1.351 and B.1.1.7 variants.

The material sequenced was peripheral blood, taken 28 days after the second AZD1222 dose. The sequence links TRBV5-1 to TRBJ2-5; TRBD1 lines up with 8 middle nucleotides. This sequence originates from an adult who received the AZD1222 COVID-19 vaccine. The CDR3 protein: CASSPGQGGETQYF. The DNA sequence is TGCGCCAGCAGCCCAGGACAGGGTGGTGAGACCCAGTACTTC.